The table lists the clone carrying this TCR beta chain with many counts. Its target is unknown. The sample originates from a study of T-cell reconstitution after alpha-beta-depleted transplantation in children. CDR3 length: 14 residues. V dropped 0 bases and J dropped 3 bases, with 10 bases sitting between them. Germline assignment: CDR1 SGHRS and CDR2 YFSETQ. Study-level points and caveats: Several hundred graft clones that had expanded were reportedly the source of alpha-beta T cells about two months after transplant. At day 60, the high TCRbeta diversity found in some patients originated from recipient T cells and thymic progenitors that had survived. T-cell counts and diversity at one year post-transplant came mainly from newly produced T cells.

Unique molecular identifiers tagged the TCRbeta library. Each CDR3 protein gets one entry after TCRdb re-called the PCR reads with MiXCR. The sample shows roughly 120,000 distinct CDR3 sequences, more than 20% of them seen only once. Sequenced here: PBMCs, mostly from graft donor cells, sampled 180 days after TCRalphabeta/CD19-depleted stem cell transplant. The sequence was collected from a male patient between 2 and 9 years old who had a stem cell transplant for chronic granulomatous disease, so the T cells may come from the graft donor. V is TRBV5-1 and J is TRBJ2-7, with a weak D call TRBD1 (5 bases). CDR3 in amino acids: CASSLGTTNYEQYF. CDR3 DNA sequence: TGCGCCAGCAGCTTGGGGACAACCAACTACGAGCAGTACTTC.